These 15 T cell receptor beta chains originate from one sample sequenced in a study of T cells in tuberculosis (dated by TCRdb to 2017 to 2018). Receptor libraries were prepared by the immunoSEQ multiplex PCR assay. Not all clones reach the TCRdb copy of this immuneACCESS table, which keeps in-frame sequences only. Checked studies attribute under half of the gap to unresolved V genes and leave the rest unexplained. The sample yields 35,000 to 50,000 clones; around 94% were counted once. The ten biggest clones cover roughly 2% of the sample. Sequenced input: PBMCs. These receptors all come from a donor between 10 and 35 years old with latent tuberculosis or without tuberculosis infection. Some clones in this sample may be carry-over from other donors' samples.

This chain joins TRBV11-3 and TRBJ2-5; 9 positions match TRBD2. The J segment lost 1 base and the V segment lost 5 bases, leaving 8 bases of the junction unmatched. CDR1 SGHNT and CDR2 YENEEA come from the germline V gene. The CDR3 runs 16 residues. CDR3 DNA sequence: TGTGCCAGCAGCCGGGGCGCTAGCGGGATCCAAGAGACCCAGTACTTC. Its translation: CASSRGASGIQETQYF.

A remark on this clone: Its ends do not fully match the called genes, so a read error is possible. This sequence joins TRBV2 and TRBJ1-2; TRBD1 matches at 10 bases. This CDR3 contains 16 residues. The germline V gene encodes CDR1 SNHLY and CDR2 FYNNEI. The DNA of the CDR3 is TGTGCCAGCAGCGAAGACAGGGGGCCCGGGCTCTATGGCTACACCTTC. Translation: CASSEDRGPGLYGYTF.

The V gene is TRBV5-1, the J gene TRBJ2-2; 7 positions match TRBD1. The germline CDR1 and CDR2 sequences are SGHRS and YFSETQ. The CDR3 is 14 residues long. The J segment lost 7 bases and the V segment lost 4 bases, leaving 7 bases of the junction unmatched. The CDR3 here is CASSLDRADGELFF. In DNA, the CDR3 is TGCGCCAGCAGCCTTGACAGGGCGGACGGGGAGCTGTTTTTT.

CDR3 amino acids: CASSFGQVDLYNEQFF. The DNA of the CDR3 is TGTGCCAGCAGTTTTGGACAGGTTGACCTCTACAATGAGCAGTTCTTC. This chain connects TRBV28 to TRBJ2-1; TRBD1 aligns across 7 bases. The CDR3 is 16 residues long. CDR1 and CDR2 (germline): MDHEN, SYDVKM. J gave up 3 bases and V 3 bases, and 8 bases lay outside the gene matches.

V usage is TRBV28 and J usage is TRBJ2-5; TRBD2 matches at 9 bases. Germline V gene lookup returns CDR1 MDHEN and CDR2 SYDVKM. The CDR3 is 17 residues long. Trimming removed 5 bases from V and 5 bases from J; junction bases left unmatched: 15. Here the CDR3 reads CASSSGSAGGRIETQYF. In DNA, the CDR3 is TGTGCCAGCAGTAGTGGTTCGGCGGGAGGGCGAATTGAGACCCAGTACTTC.

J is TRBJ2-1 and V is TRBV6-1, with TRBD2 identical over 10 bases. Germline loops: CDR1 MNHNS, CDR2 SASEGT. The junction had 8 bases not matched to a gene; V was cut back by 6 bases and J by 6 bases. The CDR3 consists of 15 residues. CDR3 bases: TGTGCCAGCAGCCGGACTAGCGGTCACATCAATGAGCAGTTCTTC. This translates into CASSRTSGHINEQFF.

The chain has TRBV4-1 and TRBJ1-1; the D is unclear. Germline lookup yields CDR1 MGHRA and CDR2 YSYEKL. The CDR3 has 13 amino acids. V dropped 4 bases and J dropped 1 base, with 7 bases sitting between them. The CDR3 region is CASSRGWNTEAFF. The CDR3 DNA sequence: TGCGCCAGCAGCCGCGGGTGGAACACTGAAGCTTTCTTT.

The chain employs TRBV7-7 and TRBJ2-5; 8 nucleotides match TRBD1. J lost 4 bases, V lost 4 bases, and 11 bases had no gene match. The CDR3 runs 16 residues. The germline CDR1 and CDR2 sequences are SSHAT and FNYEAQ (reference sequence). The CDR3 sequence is CASSSSTGARAETQYF. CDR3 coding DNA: TGTGCCAGCAGCTCCTCGACAGGGGCGAGGGCAGAGACCCAGTACTTC.

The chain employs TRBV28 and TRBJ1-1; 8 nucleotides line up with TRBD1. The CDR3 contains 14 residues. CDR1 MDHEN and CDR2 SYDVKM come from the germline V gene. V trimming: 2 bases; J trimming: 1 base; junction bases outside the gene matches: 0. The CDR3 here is CASSLGQGNTEAFF. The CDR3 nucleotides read TGTGCCAGCAGTTTAGGACAGGGGAACACTGAAGCTTTCTTT. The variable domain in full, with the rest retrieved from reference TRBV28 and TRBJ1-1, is DVKVTQSSRYLVKRTGEKVFLECVQDMDHENMFWYRQDPGLGLRLIYFSYDVKMKEKGDIPEGYSVSREKKERFSLILESASTNQTSMYLCASSLGQGNTEAFFGQGTRLTVV.

CDR3 nucleotide sequence: TGTGCCAGTAGTACCCAGACACCCTCCTACGAGCAGTACTTC. Encoded protein: CASSTQTPSYEQYF. The chain couples TRBV19 to TRBJ2-7; D is unclear. Trimming left V 4 bases short and J 0 bases short, with 10 bases between. The CDR3 is made up of 14 amino acids. Germline V gene data show CDR1 as LNHDA and CDR2 as SQIVND (reference sequence).

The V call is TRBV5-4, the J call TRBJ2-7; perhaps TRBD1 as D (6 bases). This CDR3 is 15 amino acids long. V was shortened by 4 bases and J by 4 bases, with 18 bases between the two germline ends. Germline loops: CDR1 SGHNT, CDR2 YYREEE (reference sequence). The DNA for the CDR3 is TGTGCCAGCAGCGCCGACAGGTCTATATCTTACGAGCAGTACTTC. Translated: CASSADRSISYEQYF.

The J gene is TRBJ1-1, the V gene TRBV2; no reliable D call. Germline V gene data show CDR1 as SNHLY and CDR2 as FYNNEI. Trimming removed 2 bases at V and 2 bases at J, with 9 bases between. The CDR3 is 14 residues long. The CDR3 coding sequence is TGTGCCAGCAGTGAAACAGCTACTAACACTGAAGCTTTCTTT. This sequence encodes CASSETATNTEAFF.

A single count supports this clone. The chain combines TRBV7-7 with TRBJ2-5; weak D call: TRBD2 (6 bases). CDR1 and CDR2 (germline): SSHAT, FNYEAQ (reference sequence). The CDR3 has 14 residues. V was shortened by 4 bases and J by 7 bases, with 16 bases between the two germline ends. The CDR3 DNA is TGTGCCAGCAGCTCCTCGGGGGTCGGCGGGACCCAGTACTTC. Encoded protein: CASSSSGVGGTQYF. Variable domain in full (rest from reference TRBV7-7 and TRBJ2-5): GAGVSQSPRYKVTKRGQDVTLRCDPISSHATLYWYQQALGQGPEFLTYFNYEAQPDKSGLPSDRFSAERPEGSISTLTIQRTEQRDSAMYRCASSSSGVGGTQYFGPGTRLLVL.

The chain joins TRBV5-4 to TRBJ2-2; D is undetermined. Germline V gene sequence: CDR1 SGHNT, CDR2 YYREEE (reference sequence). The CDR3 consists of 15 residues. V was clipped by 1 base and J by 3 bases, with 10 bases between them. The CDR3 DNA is TGTGCCAGCAGCTTGAGTCGGTTGGACACCGGGGAGCTGTTTTTT. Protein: CASSLSRLDTGELFF.

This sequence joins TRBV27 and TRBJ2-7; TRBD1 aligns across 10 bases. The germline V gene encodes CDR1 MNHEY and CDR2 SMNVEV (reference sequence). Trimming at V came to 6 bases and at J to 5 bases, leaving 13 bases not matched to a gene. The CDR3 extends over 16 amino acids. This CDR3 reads CASSSLLGTGAHEQYF. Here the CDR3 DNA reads TGTGCCAGCAGCTCACTCCTCGGGACAGGGGCCCACGAGCAGTACTTC.